The following is a TCR beta chain sequence with its context. TCR beta CDR3 regions were amplified from RNA transcripts. TCR CDR3 regions were first amplified by RT-PCR with HTBI primers. In TCRdb, the multiplex PCR reads were re-called with MiXCR into one record per CDR3 protein. This table holds a few hundred thousand distinct CDR3 sequences, roughly 13% found once. This entry comes from a study of T cells in Graves' hyperthyroidism and ophthalmopathy. The ends lost 3 bases at V and 5 bases at J; junction bases unmatched: 9. CDR3 length: 15 amino acids. Germline V gene lookup returns CDR1 LNHDA and CDR2 SQIVND (reference sequence). Patients affected by ophthalmopathy presented a Clinical Activity Score of at least 3, a NOSPECS grade of at least 4, and disease duration below 3 months.

This clonotype originated in a woman in her 40s with Graves' ophthalmopathy. The chain links TRBV19 to TRBJ2-7, with 8 bases identical to TRBD2. Sample: blood. The chain's CDR3 is CASSILGGRSDEQYF. CDR3 in DNA: TGTGCCAGTAGTATCTTGGGCGGGAGGTCTGACGAGCAGTACTTC.